This T cell receptor beta chain was sequenced during a study of graft-versus-host responses after intestinal transplantation. Looking at the study overall: Induction using anti-thymocyte globulin, followed by tacrolimus and steroids for 2 to 4 years, was given to all recipients.

Trimming pared 1 base from V and 3 bases from J, leaving 17 bases between. Per germline, CDR1 SGDLS and CDR2 YYNGEE. The CDR3 totals 17 residues. In regard to this clone: Its antigen is not identified.

TCRdb keeps only in-frame clones here, not all; method: immunoSEQ multiplex PCR. This table holds roughly 100,000 clones, roughly 93% found once. Study-level points and caveats: GvH clones were found in recipient marrow; some appeared first in ileum or blood.

This receptor was obtained from a human donor who received an intestinal transplant. The chain combines TRBV9 with TRBJ2-1, with D maybe TRBD2 (7 bases). The specimen comprised unstimulated CD8+ T cells sorted from spleen or lymph node cells, sampled before intestinal transplant. CDR3 bases: TGTGCCAGCAGCGTAAGTGGAGGGGGGGGGCGCTACAATGAGCAGTTCTTC. Translated: CASSVSGGGGRYNEQFF.